Listed below are T cell receptor beta chains from one sample, sequenced in a study of blood T cell repertoires in COVID-19. Measured with immunoSEQ multiplex PCR; TCRdb has only the in-frame clones, and not every one. The sample shows around 99,000 clones, more than 70% of them seen only once. Sequences were obtained from peripheral blood. These receptors came from a man aged 65 to 85 with acute or convalescent COVID-19. Both conserved end residues are part of each CDR3. Each record gives: J gene, clone size, D gene, V gene, CDR3 DNA, CDR3 protein. A D gene is named only where the DNA matches it firmly. Clone sizes are given selectively: once, few, many, or a class where the clone is expanded.

>TRBJ2-5|-|-|TRBV18
TGTGCCAGCTCACTGACAGAGATGGAGACCCAGTACTTC
CASSLTEMETQYF
>TRBJ2-7|-|-|TRBV25-1
TGTGCCAGCAGTTTCCAGGGCAAGGGAGGCGAGCAGTACTTC
CASSFQGKGGEQYF
>TRBJ2-5|-|-|TRBV29-1
TGCAGCGTTGAATCCGCGGGGAAAGACTTC
CSVESAGKDF
>TRBJ2-7|-|TRBD1|TRBV5-6
TGTGCCAGCAGCTACGATAAGGACAGGGGGCTATCCCTCTCCTACGAGCAGTACTTC
CASSYDKDRGLSLSYEQYF
>TRBJ1-5|-|-|TRBV18
TGTGCCAGCTCGGGCGGACAGATCAATCAGCCCCAGCATTTT
CASSGGQINQPQHF
>TRBJ1-6|-|-|TRBV18
TGTGCCAGCTCACCAGAGGGACTCCTTATAGCCCTCCACTTT
CASSPEGLLIALHF
>TRBJ1-5|-|-|TRBV19
TGTGCCAGTAGTATATCCGGGGGCAATCAGCCCCAGCATTTT
CASSISGGNQPQHF
>TRBJ2-3|-|TRBD2|TRBV20-1
TGCAGTGCTAGTATGGACAGGACTAGCGGGGGGGCCGCAGATACGCAGTATTTT
CSASMDRTSGGAADTQYF
>TRBJ1-5|-|-|TRBV6-9
TGTGCCGGGAACAGGGCAGCCTATAGCAATCAGCCCCAGCATTTT
CAGNRAAYSNQPQHF
>TRBJ1-1|-|TRBD1|TRBV12-3/TRBV12-4
TGTGCCAGCAGTGCGACACAGGGGACTGAAGCTTTCTTT
CASSATQGTEAFF
>TRBJ1-5|-|TRBD1|TRBV7-9
TGTGCCAGCAGCCGGGACAGGGAACAGCCCCAGCATTTT
CASSRDREQPQHF
>TRBJ1-1|-|-|TRBV19
TGTGCCAGTAGTATCCCCGGGGGTTACACTGAAGCTTTCTTT
CASSIPGGYTEAFF
>TRBJ2-3|-|-|TRBV7-2
TGTGCCAGCTACCTGGGGGCCGCCTTAGATACGCAGTATTTT
CASYLGAALDTQYF
>TRBJ1-6|-|TRBD1|TRBV6-5
TGTGCCAGCAGTCCAGACAGGGGTAATTCACCCCTCCACTTT
CASSPDRGNSPLHF
>TRBJ2-7|-|TRBD1|TRBV18
TGTGCCAGCTCGAGCCGAGGGGGCAACTCCTACGAGCAGTACTTC
CASSSRGGNSYEQYF
>TRBJ2-7|-|TRBD1|TRBV6-5
TGTGCCAGCAGTTACGGGGGACAGGGAACCTACGAGCAGTACTTC
CASSYGGQGTYEQYF
>TRBJ1-1|few|-|TRBV6-5
TGTGCCAGCAGTTTACAGGTTTCGAACACTGAAGCTTTCTTT
CASSLQVSNTEAFF
>TRBJ2-1|-|TRBD1|TRBV7-2
TGTGCCAGCAGCTTTTCGGGACAGGGGATCGATGAGCAGTTCTTC
CASSFSGQGIDEQFF
>TRBJ2-1|-|-|TRBV12-2
TGTGCAAGTCGCCCAGGTAGCGCTGAGCAGTTCTTC
CASRPGSAEQFF
>TRBJ2-3|-|-|TRBV6-5
TGTGCCAGCAGACCGGGACTGAGCACAGATACGCAGTATTTT
CASRPGLSTDTQYF
>TRBJ1-4|-|-|TRBV5-1
TGCGCCAGCAGCTTCGGTAATGAAAAACTGTTTTTT
CASSFGNEKLFF
>TRBJ1-2|-|TRBD1|TRBV5-1
TGCGCCAGCAGCAACAACAGGGGCTATGGCTACACCTTC
CASSNNRGYGYTF